This T cell receptor beta chain came from a study of cytomegalovirus exposure and HLA in healthy donors (dated by TCRdb to 2016 to 2017). For the wider study: According to an earlier analysis of a few hundred of the donors, roughly 180 million T cells yielded some 110 million unique TCR beta sequences and around 280 Gb of sequence data. Rather than using new phenotypic data, the later analysis identified candidate immune exposures from TCR beta sequences and from how often those sequences occurred across donors. Using immunosequencing, the study profiled T cell repertoires from fewer than 700 subjects and related those repertoires to cytomegalovirus serostatus. High-throughput TCR immunosequencing, statistical association of individual TCRs with disease status, and machine learning were combined to predict cytomegalovirus infection status. The study was designed to test whether signatures of past pathogen exposure could be identified by cataloging public T cell receptors. HLA typing covered class I and class II loci at four-digit resolution. Five DR-DQ haplotypes were handled as single units for association and clustering because linkage in the cohort was strong. Donor age, sex, ethnicity and CMV serostatus were collected together with the repertoire data. The number of typed donors differed by locus: 629-630 for A, B, C, DRB1 and DQB1; 522 for DQA1; 606 for DPA1; and roughly 450 for DPB1. Approximately 310 gigabases of sequencing data and 70 million to 85 million unique TCR sequences were included in an early release covering over 600 HLA-typed donors. An earlier analysis of 587 of the donors used high-throughput TCR beta sequencing to judge whether each TCR beta V gene segment behaved as functional or pseudogenic. Every repertoire in the discovery cohort had been generated on one and the same sequencing platform. On average, 235,054 unique TCR beta nucleotide sequences were sequenced per donor among more than 350 genotyped donors of the cohort, with roughly 18% of those sequences being non-productive. In a later analysis, previously published TCR beta repertoires from hundreds of donors were re-analyzed and high-resolution HLA genotyping was added so that TCR occurrence patterns could be studied. Besides the first cohort of 500 to 700 subjects, a separate validation cohort made up of over 100 different subjects was used. Among the roughly 400 genotyped donors, 81% belonged to the genetic ancestry cluster associated with self-reported Caucasian donors. In a later genetic analysis, genome-wide SNP genotypes for 398 of the 666 donors were used, and that subset was treated as a discovery cohort. Results and caveats for the whole study, not just this receptor: When HLA alleles, especially DR and DQ, strongly co-occurred, TCR associations were difficult to assign to individual alleles. In vitro tests confirmed that a few of the cytomegalovirus-associated TCR beta chains recognize cytomegalovirus antigens. A later analysis found that TCR association rates varied across HLA loci, with DRB1 alleles showing the most associated TCRs and HLA-C alleles the fewest. Because counts were too low, 15 to 20 rarely observed V segments, including chromosome 9 orphons, were left out of the earlier analysis of about 500 of the donors. Roughly uniform sequencing depth across donors was assumed in presence/absence analyses, although this assumption may not hold. The authors suggested that the approach could potentially be extended to other disease states and immunological phenotypes. Immune exposure information for the cohort was limited to CMV serostatus. At a false discovery rate of 0.05, a later analysis linked some 17,000 TCR beta sequences to specific HLA alleles. The classifier was reported to diagnose cytomegalovirus status with high specificity and sensitivity in both the original cohort and the validation cohort. In a later genetic analysis, a missense DCLRE1C variant was associated with V-gene and J-gene trimming of TCR beta chains, and the association was replicated in an independent cohort. The study gave a list of under 200 TCR beta chains associated with cytomegalovirus. A later analysis found that HLA-associated TCR beta chains were more clonally expanded and had lower generation probabilities than equally common non-associated chains. Only TCR beta chains were sequenced in this cohort, and the absence of alpha or paired-chain data limited detectable features. Several of the top co-occurrence clusters appeared to be linked to parvovirus B19, influenza, CMV and Epstein-Barr virus, according to a later analysis. The sequencing pipeline was judged likely to have produced a cluster of highly shared sequence variants as a technical artifact. In an earlier analysis of approximately 600 of the donors, most TCR beta V segments were observed in productive rearrangements about 87% or about 30% of the time, broadly matching IMGT annotations. A further reported finding was that TCR beta sequences accurately predicted the HLA-A and HLA-B alleles for most subjects in the first cohort. Most TCR sequences were observed very rarely across donors, whereas some public TCRs were present in many individuals. According to a later genetic analysis, donors in an Asian-associated ancestry cluster had fewer N-insertions in productive TCRs than the approximately 650-donor mean. Linkage disequilibrium might explain the correlated functional status among segregating V segments, but an unknown experimental factor could not be excluded. HLA typing was unavailable for some donors at each locus, so association tests used only the typed subset. A later analysis found that most CMV-associated TCR beta chains appeared HLA-restricted, with HLA associations seemingly driven largely by CMV exposure. Because the 87-base-pair reads could not distinguish some IMGT-functional V segments, including TRBV6-2 and TRBV6-3, those segments were excluded.

At the junction V is shortened by 3 bases and J by 7 bases; bases outside the gene matches: 12. Based on the germline V gene, the CDR1 and CDR2 sequences are SGDLS and YYNGEE. Including the terminal cysteine and phenylalanine, the CDR3 comprises 17 residues. Just CDR3 DNA is preserved here, 51 bases in frame from base 1. Comments on this clone: No cognate antigen has been identified for it. The input lacks base qualities; no much larger clone sits a single base away.

The cohort was made up of several hundred healthy bone marrow donors. At the time of sampling, all cohort members were nominally healthy, though unrecorded immune exposures were likely present. The donor tested CMV seropositive and was one of the 289 seropositive cohort members. Each donor provided a peripheral blood sample, and peripheral blood mononuclear cells were used for TCR beta sequencing. The Qiagen DNeasy Blood Extraction Kit was used to extract genomic DNA from the blood cell samples. Library method: the immunoSEQ multiplex PCR assay. A mixture of 60 forward primers for TCR Vbeta segments and 13 reverse primers for TCR Jbeta segments was used in the multiplex PCR. The CDR3 region of rearranged TCR beta genes was amplified from genomic DNA with a multiplex PCR assay. The Illumina HiSeq System was used to sequence the amplified TCR beta libraries as 87-base-pair reads. As for the authors' bioinformatics: In a later analysis, some 80 million unique TCR beta chains were counted across the approximately 640 repertoires, and roughly 11 million of these chains were shared by at least two donors. A nearest-neighbor algorithm error-corrected the raw reads and collapsed the reads into unique sequences, merging closely related sequences to remove PCR and sequencing errors. Alignment of CDR3 sequences to IMGT reference sequences was used to assign V, D and J gene segments. For a sequence to be retained, a match of at least six nucleotides to both a V gene segment and a J gene segment was required. A rearrangement was called productive if the CDR3 had no stop codons and remained in frame with V and J, and every other rearrangement was called non-productive. CDR3 was defined by IMGT convention, running from the second conserved V-encoded cysteine to the conserved J-encoded phenylalanine. The earlier analysis of more than 450 of the donors excluded sequences that lacked an unambiguous match to a single V gene segment. An earlier analysis of around 600 of the donors classified V segments as functional when productive rearrangements were above 56.7% and as segregating when the standard deviation between donors was above 5%. A statistical classification framework was developed to diagnose cytomegalovirus status using the catalog of TCR beta chain sequences. In a later analysis, TCR nucleotide sequences were compared against IMGT/GENE-DB human TR gene sequences so that V and J genes could be assigned. Using the TCRdist pipeline, a later analysis assigned CDR3 sequences along with most-parsimonious VDJ recombination scenarios. In a later analysis, every TCR beta chain was defined by the combination of its CDR3 amino acid sequence and its V-gene family, and reads without a unique V-gene family were dropped. To address suspected cross-contamination and a sequencing artifact, a later analysis removed 450 to 700 highly shared, low-generation-probability nucleotide sequences. A later analysis calculated a clonal expansion index for each public chain from normalized within-repertoire ranks of inferred template counts. A later analysis computed generation probabilities with a VDJ recombination model fitted to out-of-frame rearrangements, and checked the results against IGoR. Hypergeometric tests were used in a later analysis to score TCR-TCR, TCR-HLA and TCR-CMV co-occurrence, with a repertoire-size bias correction applied to the TCR pairs. A later analysis estimated false discovery rates by permuting HLA or CMV assignments 20 times. In a later analysis, co-occurring TCRs were grouped using DBSCAN, and TCRdist sequence similarity was added for clustering within HLA-allele-positive subsets. Repertoires with fewer than 30,000 or more than 120,000 public chains, plus five repertoires with anomalous nucleotide sharing, were excluded from co-occurrence clustering. TCRdb's version of the immuneACCESS table is confined to in-frame rearrangements and falls short of the full clone set. An unresolved V gene accounts for under half of the shortfall where checked; the remainder is of unknown origin. The D gene and trimming were derived from the DNA, and the V and J assignments and clone size from that table. The sample has tens of thousands of clones on record, around 67% of them singletons. Roughly a fifth of the sample rests with the top ten.

The sequenced sample consisted of PBMCs. The source of this sequence is a woman aged 45 to 65 in good health and CMV-seropositive. The chain couples TRBV9 to TRBJ2-1, with 11 bases matching TRBD2. The nucleotide sequence is TGTGCCAGCAGCGCGAGTAGCGGGAGGGTTTTAGGGAATGAGCAGTTCTTC. Protein translation: CASSASSGRVLGNEQFF.